Listed here is a single T cell receptor (beta chain). V was clipped by 0 bases and J by 6 bases; unmatched bases: 4. CDR3 length: 14 residues. CDR1 is LGHNT and CDR2 is FRNRAP in the germline V gene. Authors' data handling: Reference gene primer amplification gave nucleated cell count estimates. Sequencing used immunoSEQ multiplex PCR; TCRdb keeps in-frame clones, though not all of them. V and J calls and clone size come straight from that table; D and trimming were deduced from the DNA. The repertoire holds approximately 180,000 clones, 87% seen once, with 1.2% in the top ten. The data are from a study of blood T cell repertoires in COVID-19. In the study overall: In each case, the material was cDNA or gDNA derived from T cells, B-cell-depleted T cells, or PBMCs.

Participants, about 18 to 95 years old, spanned under 25 US areas. Assignment of participants to cohorts was predicated upon participant-reported clinical history. The receptor was isolated from a human donor with acute COVID-19. The donor label of this sample is uncertain. The sample comprised PBMCs or T cells enriched from blood (not recorded which). This chain uses TRBV12-5 with TRBJ1-1; 7 bases are shared with TRBD1. The CDR3 is CASGLVNRGPEAFF. CDR3 in DNA: TGTGCTAGTGGTTTGGTAAACAGGGGACCTGAAGCTTTCTTT.